The clone carrying this T cell receptor (beta chain) was detected only a few times. Its antigen remains unidentified. The entry originates in a study of T-cell memory formation after mild COVID-19. Overall study findings and caveats: Whereas later expanders leaned CD4+, clones contracting day 15 to 85 showed a balanced CD4/CD8 makeup. Pre-infection memory contained some responding clones, which suggested that cross-reactive memory had joined. Confirmation was lacking for SARS-CoV-2 specificity of second-wave clones that peaked on day 37.

The CDR3 loop spans 14 amino acids. Trimming took off 2 bases at V and 4 bases at J, with 11 bases between the two ends. Per germline, CDR1 MRHNA and CDR2 SNTAGT. TCRdb re-derived calls from the 5' RACE reads in MiXCR, one entry per CDR3 protein. The sample carries 400,000 to 500,000 distinct CDR3 sequences, less than 25% recorded once. The source material was PBMCs or a T cell subset sorted from them (not recorded which). The chain has TRBV6-4 and TRBJ1-2; D is possibly TRBD1 (6 bases). This receptor was identified in an adult woman who had mild COVID-19 (a few samples of this study predate the infection). Cell type and time point are not known. The CDR3 loop reads CASSDRQTGYGYTF. CDR3 nucleotides: TGTGCCAGCAGTGACAGACAGACAGGCTATGGCTACACCTTC.